The 9 T cell receptor beta chains in this list originate from one sample, sequenced in a study of OX40 agonist ivuxolimab in advanced cancers. Clones were read by immunoSEQ multiplex PCR, and TCRdb kept only the in-frame ones, dropping some. The table records about 88,000 clones, about 83% of them present only once. Source: CD4+ or CD8+ T cells sorted from blood, taken in a trial of the OX40 agonist ivuxolimab. Receptors were obtained from an adult with an advanced solid tumor such as melanoma, head and neck, liver or kidney cancer.

The chain combines TRBV5-1 with TRBJ2-5, with no clear D. The CDR3 spans 14 residues. The V end lost 0 bases, the J end lost 1 base, and 7 bases lay between the germline ends. CDR1 and CDR2 (germline): SGHRS, YFSETQ. The CDR3: CASSLGGFQETQYF. In DNA form, the CDR3 reads TGCGCCAGCAGCTTGGGGGGTTTCCAAGAGACCCAGTACTTC.

V usage is TRBV7-2 and J usage is TRBJ1-1; unclear D gene. Trimming removed 2 bases from V and 7 bases from J, with 5 bases in between. The CDR3 contains 11 residues. The V gene's germline CDR1 is SGHTA and CDR2 FQGNSA. The CDR3 is CASSLYLEAFF. CDR3 coding DNA: TGTGCCAGCAGCTTATACCTTGAAGCTTTCTTT.

The V call is TRBV5-4, the J call TRBJ1-2; D is uncertain. Trimming removed 1 base from V and 2 bases from J, with 9 bases in between. CDR3 length equals 14 residues. From germline, CDR1 is SGHNT and CDR2 YYREEE (reference sequence). The CDR3 DNA follows: TGTGCCAGCAGCTTGCGAGACGGAAACTATGGCTACACCTTC. As protein: CASSLRDGNYGYTF.

V is TRBV5-1 and J is TRBJ1-5, with D unresolved. V lost 2 bases to trimming and J lost 3 bases, with 9 bases between them. CDR3 size: 14 residues. Germline CDR1 SGHRS, CDR2 YFSETQ. The CDR3 reads CASSLRPNNQPQHF. The CDR3 DNA is TGCGCCAGCAGCTTACGACCGAACAATCAGCCCCAGCATTTT.

This clone was counted between two and nine times. The rearrangement links TRBV6-1 to TRBJ1-1, with 7 bases lining up with TRBD1. CDR1 and CDR2 (germline): MNHNS, SASEGT. The CDR3 extends over 12 amino acids. The junction had 5 bases not matched to a gene; V was cut back by 10 bases and J by 3 bases. The CDR3 here is CATGGLYTEAFF. For the CDR3, the DNA is TGTGCCACAGGGGGGTTGTACACTGAAGCTTTCTTT.

J is TRBJ1-1 and V is TRBV2; no reliable D call. This CDR3 has 15 amino acids. Germline V gene sequence: CDR1 SNHLY, CDR2 FYNNEI. The V end lost 8 bases, the J end lost 3 bases, and 19 bases lay between the germline ends. The CDR3, as DNA: TGTGCCAGCCGTCGGGCCACGACGCTTTACACTGAAGCTTTCTTT. Residues: CASRRATTLYTEAFF.

This chain joins TRBV6-5 and TRBJ1-5; TRBD1 matches at 7 bases. CDR1 MNHEY and CDR2 SVGAGI come from the germline V gene. Losses at the gene ends were 0 bases for V and 3 bases for J; bases not matched to a gene: 2. This CDR3 has 15 amino acids. The CDR3 sequence: CASSYSDRDNQPQHF. CDR3 DNA sequence: TGTGCCAGCAGTTACTCAGACAGGGACAATCAGCCCCAGCATTTT.

The V and J genes are TRBV4-1 and TRBJ2-7; possibly TRBD1 for D (5 bases). In germline, CDR1 is MGHRA, CDR2 YSYEKL. With 2 bases removed from V and 0 bases from J, the gap between germline ends came to 8 bases. The CDR3 has 14 residues. This CDR3 reads CASSQQTASYEQYF. DNA of the CDR3: TGCGCCAGCAGCCAACAGACAGCCTCCTACGAGCAGTACTTC.

The V call is TRBV14, the J call TRBJ1-1, with D maybe TRBD1 (5 bases). There are 12 residues in the CDR3. V was shortened by 3 bases and J by 4 bases, with 6 bases between the two germline ends. Per the germline V gene, CDR1 is SGHDN and CDR2 is FVKESK. The chain's CDR3 is CASSQDITEAFF. DNA for the CDR3: TGTGCCAGCAGCCAGGACATCACTGAAGCTTTCTTT.